This entry lists 25 T cell receptor beta chains sequenced from one sample in a study of shared clonotypes between healthy human individuals. The protocol was immunoSEQ multiplex PCR, while the TCRdb copy is restricted to in-frame clones and leaves out a portion. Seen here are 900,000 to 1,200,000 clones, around 78% observed once, and the top ten hold 0.6% to 0.7%. Input material: memory CD4+ T cells from PBMCs. Sample subset: CD45RA-negative fraction. The receptor set was obtained from a man younger than 35 in good health. Some clones in this sample may be carry-over from other donors' samples.

This sequence joins TRBV5-1 and TRBJ1-3; D uncertain. Germline V lookup: CDR1 SGHRS, CDR2 YFSETQ. The length of the CDR3 is 15 residues. V lost 4 bases and J 6 bases, leaving 17 bases between the germline ends. CDR3 sequence (DNA): TGCGCCAGCAGCCTCGCCCTGGGGTCGGTAAACACCATATATTTT. It translates to CASSLALGSVNTIYF.

The V and J genes are TRBV4-2 and TRBJ2-7; perhaps TRBD2 as D (5 bases). The germline gives CDR1 LGHNA, CDR2 YNFKEQ. The CDR3 covers 14 residues. The V and J ends lost 5 bases and 3 bases respectively, with 14 bases between them. CDR3 in amino acids: CASSWQLVSYEQYF. The CDR3 DNA is TGTGCCAGCAGCTGGCAACTAGTAAGCTACGAGCAGTACTTC.

This clone was recorded a few times. The chain combines TRBV29-1 with TRBJ2-5; 14 bases align to TRBD2. V lost 5 bases to trimming and J lost 1 base; unmatched junction nucleotides: 6. The germline V gene encodes CDR1 SQVTM and CDR2 ANQGSEA. The CDR3 is 16 amino acids. The chain's CDR3 is CSVWTSGRPRQETQYF. DNA for the CDR3: TGCAGCGTTTGGACTAGCGGGAGGCCTCGCCAAGAGACCCAGTACTTC.

The chain couples TRBV4-3 to TRBJ2-7; 10 bases align to TRBD1. From germline, CDR1 is LGHNA and CDR2 YSLEER. V was pared by 0 bases and J by 6 bases, with 5 bases of the junction left unmatched. The CDR3 totals 15 residues. The CDR3 nucleotides are TGCGCCAGCAGCCAAGACGACAGGGGGCAAGGCGAGCAGTACTTC. This codes for CASSQDDRGQGEQYF.

The V call is TRBV2, the J call TRBJ1-3, with D uncertain. Germline values: CDR1 SNHLY, CDR2 FYNNEI. The CDR3 is 13 amino acids. Trimming removed 6 bases at V and 7 bases at J, with 13 bases between. CDR3 DNA: TGTGCCAGCAGGCTGGCCGGACCCAACACCATATATTTT. Its protein product is CASRLAGPNTIYF.

This rearrangement joins TRBV10-3 to TRBJ2-1, with 12 nucleotides matching TRBD2. This CDR3 comprises 15 residues. In germline, CDR1 is ENHRY, CDR2 SYGVKD. V shed 6 bases and J 5 bases; nucleotides not matched to a gene: 5. CDR3 protein: CAIRLASGRDNEQFF. DNA for the CDR3: TGTGCCATCAGGTTGGCTAGCGGGAGGGACAATGAGCAGTTCTTC.

The V and J genes are TRBV29-1 and TRBJ1-1; D perhaps matches TRBD1 (6 bases). This CDR3 region has 14 residues. V lost 3 bases and J lost 6, with 17 bases in between. Germline CDR1 reads SQVTM; CDR2 reads ANQGSEA. The DNA for the CDR3 is TGCAGCGTTGACCCCTCGACAGGACCCTCTGAAGCTTTCTTT. Translation: CSVDPSTGPSEAFF.

This clone came up a few times. The V call is TRBV2, the J call TRBJ1-3; unclear D gene. The CDR3 covers 12 residues. Germline CDR1 and CDR2: SNHLY and FYNNEI. Trimming removed 0 bases at V and 4 bases at J, with 1 base between. CDR3 nucleotides: TGTGCCAGCAGTGAAGCGGGAAACACCATATATTTT. Its protein is CASSEAGNTIYF.

The rearrangement links TRBV29-1 to TRBJ2-5; 10 nucleotides agree with TRBD2. V trimming: 6 bases; J trimming: 5 bases; junction bases outside the gene matches: 6. The germline V gene encodes CDR1 SQVTM and CDR2 ANQGSEA. The length of the CDR3 is 13 residues. CDR3 sequence: CSVDLAGVETQYF. DNA of the CDR3: TGCAGCGTGGACCTAGCGGGAGTGGAGACCCAGTACTTC.

The rearrangement joins TRBV29-1 to TRBJ2-1; TRBD1 matches 7 bases. This CDR3 is 12 amino acids long. The V and J ends lost 6 bases and 11 bases, in that order; junction bases with no gene match: 10. Germline-derived CDR1 and CDR2 are SQVTM and ANQGSEA. The CDR3 DNA sequence: TGCAGCGTGACGACCCGGGACAGTAAGCAGTTCTTC. This gives the protein CSVTTRDSKQFF.

In DNA form, the CDR3 reads TGTGCCAGCAGCTTGTTCGTGGGGAGGGATTCACCCCTCCACTTT. Its translation is CASSLFVGRDSPLHF. The rearrangement uses TRBV7-2 and TRBJ1-6; no reliable D call. With 3 bases removed from V and 8 bases from J, the gap between germline ends came to 14 bases. Per germline, CDR1 SGHTA and CDR2 FQGNSA. CDR3 size: 15 residues.

The chain employs TRBV7-2 and TRBJ1-3, with 7 bases lining up with TRBD1. CDR1 and CDR2 (germline): SGHTA, FQGNSA. Unmatched junction bases numbered 5, after V lost 0 bases and J lost 3 bases. This CDR3 is built from 16 residues. The CDR3 is CASSLAATGFGNTIYF. CDR3 in DNA: TGTGCCAGCAGCTTAGCAGCGACAGGGTTTGGAAACACCATATATTTT.

The CDR3, as DNA: TGCGCCAGCAGCCAAGGGACTAGCGGGAGACTTTTGAGGAATGAGCAGTTCTTC. It translates to CASSQGTSGRLLRNEQFF. The rearrangement links TRBV4-1 to TRBJ2-1; 13 bases align to TRBD2. The CDR3 runs to 18 residues. CDR1 is MGHRA and CDR2 is YSYEKL in the germline V gene. V lost 1 base and J lost 7; bases outside the gene matches: 10.

This chain links TRBV15 with TRBJ2-7; TRBD2 aligns across 10 bases. Trimming at V came to 4 bases and at J to 3 bases, leaving 6 bases not matched to a gene. Germline CDR1 LNHNV, CDR2 YYDKDF (reference sequence). The CDR3 length is 15 residues. CDR3 residues: CATSIRTSGYYEQYF. CDR3 nucleotide sequence: TGTGCCACCAGCATAAGGACTAGCGGATACTACGAGCAGTACTTC.

This sequence joins TRBV19 and TRBJ2-7; 11 bases agree with TRBD2. Trimming at V came to 3 bases and at J to 5 bases, leaving 6 bases not matched to a gene. The CDR3 contains 15 residues. Germline values: CDR1 LNHDA, CDR2 SQIVND (reference sequence). DNA for the CDR3: TGTGCCAGTAGTATCGGGACTAGCGGTGCCGACGAGCAGTACTTC. The encoded protein is CASSIGTSGADEQYF.

Turning to this clone: Within the sample, other DNA sequences also encode this same CDR3. The J gene is TRBJ1-1, the V gene TRBV29-1, with unresolved D. With 6 bases removed from V and 0 bases from J, the gap between germline ends came to 11 bases. The CDR3 totals 13 residues. Germline assignment: CDR1 SQVTM and CDR2 ANQGSEA. The CDR3: CSVAGLMNTEAFF. In DNA form, the CDR3 reads TGCAGCGTAGCGGGCCTGATGAACACTGAAGCTTTCTTT.

This clone is a singleton in its sample. CDR3 amino acids: CASRNGPAYEQYF. The DNA for the CDR3 is TGTGCCAGCAGGAATGGACCCGCCTACGAGCAGTACTTC. The rearrangement uses TRBV28 and TRBJ2-7, with no clear D. Germline loops: CDR1 MDHEN, CDR2 SYDVKM. V lost 6 bases, J lost 2 bases, and 11 bases lay in between. The CDR3 consists of 13 residues.

The CDR3 nucleotides read TGTGCCAGCAGCTTATTTACTAGGGTTGGAGAGACCCAGTACTTC. Its translation is CASSLFTRVGETQYF. This rearrangement joins TRBV5-4 to TRBJ2-5; D perhaps matches TRBD2 (5 bases). Per the germline V gene, CDR1 is SGHNT and CDR2 is YYREEE (reference sequence). The CDR3 is 15 residues long. Trimming took 2 bases from V and 4 from J, leaving 15 bases between them.

The V call is TRBV28, the J call TRBJ2-3; D is possibly TRBD2 (5 bases). The germline CDR1 and CDR2 sequences are MDHEN and SYDVKM. CDR3 length: 19 residues. V was shortened by 2 bases and J by 2 bases, with 23 bases between the two germline ends. This CDR3 reads CASSLRGYSGGSVTDTQYF. For the CDR3, the DNA is TGTGCCAGCAGTTTACGCGGTTATTCGGGTGGTAGCGTCACAGATACGCAGTATTTT.

There are a few counts of this clone. CDR3 in amino acids: CASKKAGSTDTQYF. The CDR3 DNA reads TGTGCCAGCAAGAAGGCAGGTAGCACAGATACGCAGTATTTT. This chain connects TRBV27 to TRBJ2-3; D is ambiguous. CDR3 length: 14 amino acids. Trimming removed 7 bases from V and 0 bases from J, with 11 bases in between. CDR1 is MNHEY, CDR2 SMNVEV, per germline (reference sequence).

The genes are TRBV6-5 and TRBJ1-5, with TRBD1 matching 8 bases. The ends lost 5 bases at V and 4 bases at J; junction bases unmatched: 7. Germline-derived CDR1 and CDR2 are MNHEY and SVGAGI. The CDR3 runs to 15 residues. CDR3 residues: CASSTRTGSNQPQHF. DNA for the CDR3: TGTGCCAGCAGTACCCGGACAGGGAGTAATCAGCCCCAGCATTTT.

This clone was counted a single time. The gene calls are TRBV28 and TRBJ2-1; 8 nucleotides match TRBD1. J gave up 6 bases and V 3 bases, and 16 bases lay outside the gene matches. Per the germline V gene, CDR1 is MDHEN and CDR2 is SYDVKM. This CDR3 has 18 amino acids. The CDR3 protein is CASSFRRLGTGDFNEQFF. The CDR3 coding sequence is TGTGCCAGCAGTTTTCGTCGTCTGGGGACAGGAGACTTCAATGAGCAGTTCTTC.

This clone was seen a single time. The genes are TRBV7-2 and TRBJ1-4, with 8 positions matching TRBD1. The CDR3 spans 15 residues. The V gene end was trimmed by 4 bases and the J gene end by 6 bases; junction bases not matched to a gene: 7. Germline V gives CDR1 SGHTA, CDR2 FQGNSA. CDR3 protein: CASSSDGQGHEKLFF. The CDR3 DNA reads as TGTGCCAGCAGCTCCGACGGACAGGGTCATGAAAAACTGTTTTTT.

This chain joins TRBV2 and TRBJ1-5; TRBD1 aligns across 9 bases. The V and J ends lost 8 bases and 0 bases, in that order; junction bases with no gene match: 8. This CDR3 has 16 amino acids. From germline, CDR1 is SNHLY and CDR2 FYNNEI. The CDR3 bases are TGTGCCAGCGTCGAGGGACAGGGCTATAGCAATCAGCCCCAGCATTTT. The encoded protein is CASVEGQGYSNQPQHF.

V is TRBV29-1 and J is TRBJ1-1, with a weak D call TRBD1 (5 bases). V lost 4 bases to trimming and J lost 1 base, with 13 bases between them. CDR1 SQVTM and CDR2 ANQGSEA come from the germline V gene. CDR3 length equals 14 residues. CDR3 amino acids: CSVVSGGRNTEAFF. The DNA of the CDR3 is TGCAGCGTTGTATCCGGGGGAAGGAACACTGAAGCTTTCTTT.